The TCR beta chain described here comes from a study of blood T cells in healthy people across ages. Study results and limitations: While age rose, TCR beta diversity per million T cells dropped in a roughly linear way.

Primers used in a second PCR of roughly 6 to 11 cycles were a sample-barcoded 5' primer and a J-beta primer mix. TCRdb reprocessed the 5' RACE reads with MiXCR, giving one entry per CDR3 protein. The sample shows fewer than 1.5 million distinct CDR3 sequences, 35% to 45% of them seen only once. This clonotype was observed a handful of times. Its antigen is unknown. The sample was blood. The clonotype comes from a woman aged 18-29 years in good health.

In nucleotides, the CDR3 is TGCAGTGCAGGACAGGGGAATGATCAGCCCCAGCATTTT. Its protein is CSAGQGNDQPQHF. The J gene is TRBJ1-5, the V gene TRBV20-1; 9 nucleotides line up with TRBD1. CDR3 length: 13 amino acids. Germline V CDR1 and CDR2: DFQATT, SNEGSKA (reference sequence). V lost 6 bases and J lost 5; bases outside the gene matches: 5.